This T cell receptor beta chain was captured in a study of T cell responses to AZD1222 COVID-19 vaccine. Data came from immunoSEQ multiplex PCR; TCRdb stores just in-frame clones and leaves some out. The sample has around 110,000 clones; 85% to 95% are singletons. This CDR3 contains 13 residues. The V gene lost 10 bases and the J gene lost 2 bases, with 12 bases spanning the gap. CDR1 and CDR2 (germline): LNHDA, SQIVND (reference sequence). This rearrangement joins TRBV19 to TRBJ2-1, with unresolved D. The receptor's source is an adult in good health. The material sequenced was peripheral blood, taken on day 0 of AZD1222 vaccination. CDR3: CATNGVPYNEQFF. Written as DNA, the CDR3 is TGTGCCACCAATGGGGTCCCCTACAATGAGCAGTTCTTC.